A single sample gave rise to the 15 T cell receptor beta chains below, sequenced in a study of blood T cell repertoires in COVID-19. TCRdb's copy holds only in-frame clones and misses some; the assay was immunoSEQ multiplex PCR. The sample has about 150,000 clones, 65% to 90% seen once; the top ten hold 2.5% to 4%. The sequencing input was peripheral blood. The source is a man aged 65 to 79 with acute or convalescent COVID-19.

The chain joins TRBV25-1 to TRBJ1-2; D perhaps matches TRBD1 (5 bases). The germline V and J ends were trimmed by 1 base and 2 bases, with 8 bases remaining between them. This CDR3 has 14 residues. The germline gives CDR1 MGHDK, CDR2 SYGVNS. The CDR3 bases are TGTGCCAGCAGTGAATCAACAGGCAACTATGGCTACACCTTC. Translated: CASSESTGNYGYTF.

DNA for the CDR3: TGTGCCAGTAGTATCGGACAGGGTAACTCGGAGACCCAGTACTTC. Translated, it gives CASSIGQGNSETQYF. The rearrangement links TRBV19 to TRBJ2-5; TRBD1 aligns across 8 bases. Trimming took 3 bases from V and 5 from J; bases not matched to a gene: 8. The CDR3 has 15 amino acids. Germline values: CDR1 LNHDA, CDR2 SQIVND (reference sequence).

The chain couples TRBV21-1 to TRBJ2-2; TRBD1, the D gene given by the table, was not confirmed from the DNA. TRBV21-1 is recorded as a pseudogene. The CDR3 totals 14 residues. The CDR3 DNA reads as TGTGCCAGCAGCAAAGGGGGGCCCACCGGGGAGCTGTTTTTT. Translating it yields CASSKGGPTGELFF.

The CDR3 bases are TGTGCCAGCAGCTCCCGACTAGCGGGAGGGGAAGAGACCCAGTACTTC. It yields the protein CASSSRLAGGEETQYF. The chain uses TRBV11-1 and TRBJ2-5; 14 bases are shared with TRBD2. The germline V gene has CDR1 SGHAT and CDR2 FQDESV (reference sequence). The CDR3 is 16 residues long. Losses at the gene ends were 4 bases for V and 3 bases for J; bases not matched to a gene: 4.

The J gene is TRBJ1-1, the V gene TRBV5-1, with a possible D match to TRBD1 (5 bases). Trimming took off 4 bases at V and 1 base at J, with 11 bases between the two ends. Germline V gene data show CDR1 as SGHRS and CDR2 as YFSETQ. There are 14 residues in the CDR3. CDR3 loop: CASSGGTANTEAFF. For the CDR3, the DNA is TGCGCCAGCAGCGGAGGGACGGCGAACACTGAAGCTTTCTTT.

This chain joins TRBV5-1 and TRBJ2-7; tentatively, D is TRBD1 (5 bases). The CDR3 spans 15 residues. The V gene lost 0 bases and the J gene lost 5 bases, with 15 bases spanning the gap. Germline-derived CDR1 and CDR2 are SGHRS and YFSETQ. CDR3 sequence reads: CASSLGTSRINEQYF. The DNA for the CDR3 is TGCGCCAGCAGCTTGGGGACAAGCAGAATCAACGAGCAGTACTTC.

DNA of the CDR3: TGCGCCAGCAGCCAACAGGGGCGCCAAGAGACCCAGTACTTC. Protein: CASSQQGRQETQYF. The rearrangement joins TRBV4-3 to TRBJ2-5; possibly TRBD1 for D (6 bases). CDR1 is LGHNA and CDR2 is YSLEER in the germline V gene. CDR3 length: 14 residues. V lost 2 bases and J 1 base, leaving 8 bases between the germline ends.

V and J are TRBV27 and TRBJ2-1; possible D gene TRBD2, 5 bases. Germline V gives CDR1 MNHEY, CDR2 SMNVEV (reference sequence). Trimming left V 6 bases short and J 0 bases short, with 15 bases between. The CDR3 has 16 amino acids. CDR3 loop: CASRLYGVSSYNEQFF. Here the CDR3 DNA reads TGTGCCAGCAGACTTTACGGGGTCAGCTCCTACAATGAGCAGTTCTTC.

The chain carries TRBV5-1 and TRBJ2-3, with TRBD2 identical over 11 bases. The V segment lost 5 bases and the J segment 3 bases; nucleotides outside the gene matches: 14. CDR3 size: 18 residues. Germline V gene data show CDR1 as SGHRS and CDR2 as YFSETQ. CDR3 in amino acids: CASSPGTSGRGSTDTQYF. Written as DNA, the CDR3 is TGCGCCAGCAGTCCCGGGACTAGCGGTCGGGGCTCTACAGATACGCAGTATTTT.

The rearrangement uses TRBV18 and TRBJ1-2; D possibly corresponds to TRBD1 (5 bases). The V gene's germline CDR1 is KGHSH and CDR2 LQKENI. CDR3 size: 12 residues. V was cut by 2 bases and J by 6 bases, with 7 bases left in between. CDR3 coding DNA: TGTGCCAGCTCACCAACGGGGGATGGCTACACCTTC. It specifies CASSPTGDGYTF.

The chain combines TRBV19 with TRBJ2-1, with a weak D call TRBD2 (6 bases). Per the germline V gene, CDR1 is LNHDA and CDR2 is SQIVND (reference sequence). Deletions cut 5 bases from V and 4 bases from J, with 12 bases between. The CDR3 has 14 amino acids. The DNA of the CDR3 is TGTGCCAGTAGTCCCGGGACTGCGTACAATGAGCAGTTCTTC. This gives the protein CASSPGTAYNEQFF.

The table lists this clone with a count of one. This chain links TRBV6-5 with TRBJ1-2; D perhaps matches TRBD1 (5 bases). Germline-derived CDR1 and CDR2 are MNHEY and SVGAGI. The V end lost 5 bases, the J end lost 0 bases, and 10 bases lay between the germline ends. The CDR3 covers 14 residues. The CDR3 nucleotides are TGTGCCAGCAGTACAGGACGATCTAACTATGGCTACACCTTC. It specifies CASSTGRSNYGYTF.

Concerning this clone: Because the CDR3's place on the DNA is in doubt, the DNA is left out and the CDR3 is given as listed by TCRdb. The CDR3 is CASSLWGTGAYRQFFFF. The chain links TRBV28 to TRBJ1-1; TRBD1, the table's D call, lacks a check against the DNA. CDR1 is MDHEN and CDR2 is SYDVKM in the germline V gene. Counting both end residues, the CDR3 totals 17 amino acids.

The V gene is TRBV3-1 (or the pseudogene TRBV3-2), the J gene TRBJ2-3; 13 bases match TRBD2. The CDR3 is 16 residues long. Germline CDR1 reads LGHDT; CDR2 reads YNNKEL (reference sequence). J lost 4 bases, V lost 3 bases, and 4 bases had no gene match. The CDR3 region is CASSHRLAGGPDTQYF. DNA of the CDR3: TGTGCCAGCAGCCACCGACTAGCGGGAGGCCCAGATACGCAGTATTTT.

V gene TRBV12-3 or TRBV12-4 combines with J gene TRBJ1-3; D unresolved. The CDR3 has 13 residues. The ends were cut back, 3 bases at V and 3 bases at J, with 6 bases in the middle. DNA of the CDR3: TGTGCCAGCAGTTTCCGGGATGGAAACACCATATATTTT. Protein: CASSFRDGNTIYF.